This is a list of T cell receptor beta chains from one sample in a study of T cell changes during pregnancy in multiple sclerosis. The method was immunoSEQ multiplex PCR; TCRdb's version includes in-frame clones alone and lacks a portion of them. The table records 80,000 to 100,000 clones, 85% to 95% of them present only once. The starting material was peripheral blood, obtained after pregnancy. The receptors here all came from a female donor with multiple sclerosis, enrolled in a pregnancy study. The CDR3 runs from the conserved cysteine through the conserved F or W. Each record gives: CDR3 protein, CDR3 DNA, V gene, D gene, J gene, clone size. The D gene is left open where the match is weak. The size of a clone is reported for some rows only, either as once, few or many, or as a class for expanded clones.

cdr3_aa: CASSYKGQNTEAFF
cdr3_nt: TGCGCCAGCAGCTATAAGGGACAGAACACTGAAGCTTTCTTT
v_call: TRBV5-1
d_call: .
j_call: TRBJ1-1
clone_size: .

cdr3_aa: CSVSTGTSGSYEQYF
cdr3_nt: TGCAGCGTAAGCACCGGGACTAGCGGGAGTTACGAGCAGTACTTC
v_call: TRBV29-1
d_call: TRBD2
j_call: TRBJ2-7
clone_size: .

cdr3_aa: CSVSGNYEQYF
cdr3_nt: TGCAGCGTGAGCGGGAACTACGAGCAGTACTTC
v_call: TRBV29-1
d_call: TRBD2
j_call: TRBJ2-7
clone_size: .

cdr3_aa: CASTGTVQETQYF
cdr3_nt: TGTGCCAGTACCGGGACAGTCCAAGAGACCCAGTACTTC
v_call: TRBV7-2
d_call: TRBD1
j_call: TRBJ2-5
clone_size: .

cdr3_aa: CASTSTGNPYNEQFF
cdr3_nt: TGCGCCAGCACCTCCACAGGGAATCCATACAATGAGCAGTTCTTC
v_call: TRBV5-1
d_call: .
j_call: TRBJ2-1
clone_size: .

cdr3_aa: CASSQDFGGLAGEQDTQYF
cdr3_nt: TGCGCCAGCAGCCAAGATTTCGGGGGACTAGCGGGAGAGCAAGATACGCAGTATTTT
v_call: TRBV4-1
d_call: TRBD2
j_call: TRBJ2-3
clone_size: .

cdr3_aa: CATSGRATSGRTRETQYF
cdr3_nt: TGTGCCACCTCTGGCAGGGCAACTAGCGGGAGGACCCGGGAGACCCAGTACTTC
v_call: TRBV15
d_call: TRBD2
j_call: TRBJ2-5
clone_size: once

cdr3_aa: CASSLGQGQETQYF
cdr3_nt: TGTGCCAGCAGCTTGGGACAGGGTCAAGAGACCCAGTACTTC
v_call: TRBV7-9
d_call: TRBD1
j_call: TRBJ2-5
clone_size: .

cdr3_aa: CASQPGLLYTGELFF
cdr3_nt: TGTGCCAGTCAGCCGGGACTATTATACACCGGGGAGCTGTTTTTT
v_call: TRBV19
d_call: TRBD2
j_call: TRBJ2-2
clone_size: .

cdr3_aa: CASSSGTSGSWTYNEQFF
cdr3_nt: TGTGCCAGCAGCTCTGGGACTAGCGGGAGCTGGACCTACAATGAGCAGTTCTTC
v_call: TRBV5-6
d_call: TRBD2
j_call: TRBJ2-1
clone_size: .

cdr3_aa: CASSLGGLAVAKNIQYF
cdr3_nt: TGTGCCAGCAGCTTAGGGGGACTAGCGGTAGCCAAAAACATTCAGTACTTC
v_call: TRBV7-2
d_call: TRBD2
j_call: TRBJ2-4
clone_size: .

cdr3_aa: CASWGWGPQETQYF
cdr3_nt: TGTGCCTCATGGGGCTGGGGCCCCCAAGAGACCCAGTACTTC
v_call: TRBV25-1
d_call: .
j_call: TRBJ2-5
clone_size: few

cdr3_aa: CASSLAYPGQGYTEAFF
cdr3_nt: TGCGCCAGCAGCTTGGCCTACCCGGGACAGGGCTACACTGAAGCTTTCTTT
v_call: TRBV5-1
d_call: TRBD1
j_call: TRBJ1-1
clone_size: .

cdr3_aa: CVSSHGAGGGNQPQHF
cdr3_nt: TGTGTCAGCAGCCATGGGGCAGGGGGCGGCAATCAGCCCCAGCATTTT
v_call: TRBV2
d_call: TRBD1
j_call: TRBJ1-5
clone_size: .

cdr3_aa: CASNRGDYGYTF
cdr3_nt: TGTGCCAGCAACAGGGGAGACTATGGCTACACCTTC
v_call: TRBV7-9
d_call: TRBD1
j_call: TRBJ1-2
clone_size: .

cdr3_aa: CASSPQAINEKLFF
cdr3_nt: TGTGCCAGCAGCCCACAGGCGATTAATGAAAAACTGTTTTTT
v_call: TRBV11-2
d_call: .
j_call: TRBJ1-4
clone_size: .

cdr3_aa: CASSSYGGDQETQYF
cdr3_nt: TGCGCCAGCAGCTCCTACGGAGGGGACCAAGAGACCCAGTACTTC
v_call: TRBV5-1
d_call: .
j_call: TRBJ2-5
clone_size: .

cdr3_aa: CASSPGQGATEAFF
cdr3_nt: TGCGCCAGCAGCCCGGGACAGGGGGCTACTGAAGCTTTCTTT
v_call: TRBV5-1
d_call: TRBD1
j_call: TRBJ1-1
clone_size: .

cdr3_aa: CASSLSGWSEGRNEQYF
cdr3_nt: TGTGCCAGCAGCTTATCGGGGTGGTCGGAGGGTCGAAACGAGCAGTACTTC
v_call: TRBV11-2
d_call: .
j_call: TRBJ2-7
clone_size: .

cdr3_aa: CASSFQGLYGYTF
cdr3_nt: TGTGCCAGCAGCTTTCAGGGACTCTATGGCTACACCTTC
v_call: TRBV7-2
d_call: .
j_call: TRBJ1-2
clone_size: .

cdr3_aa: CASSQEGGRALETQYF
cdr3_nt: TGCGCCAGCAGCCAAGAGGGCGGGAGGGCATTAGAGACCCAGTACTTC
v_call: TRBV4-3
d_call: TRBD2
j_call: TRBJ2-5
clone_size: .

cdr3_aa: CASSEGGHRYSGNTIYF
cdr3_nt: TGTGCCAGCAGTGAAGGAGGCCATCGATACTCTGGAAACACCATATATTTT
v_call: TRBV2
d_call: .
j_call: TRBJ1-3
clone_size: .

cdr3_aa: CASSRIGLAGESYEQYF
cdr3_nt: TGTGCCAGCAGTCGGATCGGACTAGCGGGAGAGTCCTACGAGCAGTACTTC
v_call: TRBV28
d_call: TRBD2
j_call: TRBJ2-7
clone_size: .

cdr3_aa: CASRDRAHGYTF
cdr3_nt: TGTGCCAGCAGGGACAGGGCTCATGGCTACACCTTC
v_call: TRBV21-1
d_call: .
j_call: TRBJ1-2
clone_size: .

cdr3_aa: CASLGSGRPTQYF
cdr3_nt: TGTGCCAGCCTGGGTAGCGGGAGGCCTACGCAGTATTTT
v_call: TRBV5-6
d_call: TRBD2
j_call: TRBJ2-3
clone_size: .

cdr3_aa: CASSPGGYEQYF
cdr3_nt: TGCGCCAGCAGCCCCGGCGGATACGAGCAGTACTTC
v_call: TRBV4-1
d_call: .
j_call: TRBJ2-7
clone_size: .

cdr3_aa: CAWRDRVDYGYTF
cdr3_nt: TGTGCCTGGAGGGACAGGGTGGACTATGGCTACACCTTC
v_call: TRBV30
d_call: TRBD1
j_call: TRBJ1-2
clone_size: .

cdr3_aa: CASSQDLVEGATYNEKLFF
cdr3_nt: TGCGCCAGCAGCCAAGATTTAGTGGAGGGGGCGACATATAATGAAAAACTGTTTTTT
v_call: TRBV4-3
d_call: TRBD1
j_call: TRBJ1-4
clone_size: .

cdr3_aa: CASSIRQGSGELFF
cdr3_nt: TGTGCCAGTAGTATAAGGCAGGGCAGCGGGGAGCTGTTTTTT
v_call: TRBV19
d_call: .
j_call: TRBJ2-2
clone_size: once

cdr3_aa: CASSYRQGTAYF
cdr3_nt: TGTGCCAGCAGTTACAGACAGGGAACGGCGTACTTC
v_call: TRBV27
d_call: TRBD1
j_call: TRBJ2-7
clone_size: .

cdr3_aa: CAWSLSSGRSYEQYF
cdr3_nt: TGTGCCTGGAGTCTAAGCTCCGGGAGGTCCTACGAGCAGTACTTC
v_call: TRBV30
d_call: TRBD2
j_call: TRBJ2-7
clone_size: once

cdr3_aa: CASSLSAVYEQYF
cdr3_nt: TGTGCCAGCAGTTTATCCGCGGTCTACGAGCAGTACTTC
v_call: TRBV27
d_call: .
j_call: TRBJ2-7
clone_size: .

cdr3_aa: CASQGLAGAGAYEQYF
cdr3_nt: TGTGCCAGCCAGGGACTAGCGGGAGCCGGAGCCTACGAGCAGTACTTC
v_call: TRBV5-4
d_call: TRBD2
j_call: TRBJ2-7
clone_size: few

cdr3_aa: CASSWTFYNEQFF
cdr3_nt: TGTGCCAGTAGTTGGACATTCTACAATGAGCAGTTCTTC
v_call: TRBV19
d_call: .
j_call: TRBJ2-1
clone_size: .

cdr3_aa: CASSLQTGREKLFF
cdr3_nt: TGTGCCAGCAGCTTACAGACAGGGCGTGAAAAACTGTTTTTT
v_call: TRBV7-9
d_call: TRBD1
j_call: TRBJ1-4
clone_size: .

cdr3_aa: CASSEWGQSRNQPQHF
cdr3_nt: TGTGCCAGCAGTGAATGGGGCCAGTCACGCAATCAGCCCCAGCATTTT
v_call: TRBV6-1
d_call: .
j_call: TRBJ1-5
clone_size: .

cdr3_aa: CASSEFCPTGAEAFF
cdr3_nt: TGCGCCAGCAGTGAGTTTTGCCCGACAGGGGCTGAAGCTTTCTTT
v_call: TRBV10-1
d_call: TRBD1
j_call: TRBJ1-1
clone_size: .

cdr3_aa: CASSFGLAGLDTQYF
cdr3_nt: TGTGCCAGCAGCTTCGGACTAGCGGGACTAGATACGCAGTATTTT
v_call: TRBV5-4
d_call: TRBD2
j_call: TRBJ2-3
clone_size: .

cdr3_aa: CASNALQGAAGYTF
cdr3_nt: TGTGCCAGCAATGCTTTACAAGGGGCTGCTGGCTACACCTTC
v_call: TRBV6-1
d_call: .
j_call: TRBJ1-2
clone_size: .

cdr3_aa: CASSVDGFRDQPQHF
cdr3_nt: TGTGCCAGCAGCGTAGACGGGTTTAGAGATCAGCCCCAGCATTTT
v_call: TRBV9
d_call: .
j_call: TRBJ1-5
clone_size: once

cdr3_aa: CASSFFGTEYGYTF
cdr3_nt: TGTGCCAGCAGCTTTTTCGGGACAGAATATGGCTACACCTTC
v_call: TRBV7-9
d_call: TRBD1
j_call: TRBJ1-2
clone_size: .

cdr3_aa: CASSPRETYEQYF
cdr3_nt: TGTGCCAGCAGTCCGAGGGAAACCTACGAGCAGTACTTC
v_call: TRBV11-2
d_call: .
j_call: TRBJ2-7
clone_size: .

cdr3_aa: CASSSTVINQPQHF
cdr3_nt: TGTGCCAGCAGCTCGACAGTGATCAATCAGCCCCAGCATTTT
v_call: TRBV7-9
d_call: .
j_call: TRBJ1-5
clone_size: .

cdr3_aa: CTSSQDPQGRQGRLQTQYF
cdr3_nt: TGCACCAGCAGCCAAGATCCCCAAGGACGACAGGGGCGTCTACAGACCCAGTACTTC
v_call: TRBV1
d_call: .
j_call: TRBJ2-5
clone_size: .

cdr3_aa: CAWSPLAASEQYF
cdr3_nt: TGTGCCTGGAGTCCACTAGCGGCAAGCGAGCAGTACTTC
v_call: TRBV30
d_call: TRBD2
j_call: TRBJ2-7
clone_size: .

cdr3_aa: CASRGQWQYTGELFF
cdr3_nt: TGTGCCAGCAGGGGGCAATGGCAGTACACCGGGGAGCTGTTTTTT
v_call: TRBV27
d_call: .
j_call: TRBJ2-2
clone_size: .

cdr3_aa: CASSSDWQGTEAFF
cdr3_nt: TGTGCCAGCAGCTCGGACTGGCAGGGGACTGAAGCTTTCTTT
v_call: TRBV13
d_call: .
j_call: TRBJ1-1
clone_size: .

cdr3_aa: CASSVLGQGLTGANVLTF
cdr3_nt: TGTGCCAGCAGCGTGCTGGGACAGGGCTTAACTGGGGCCAACGTCCTGACTTTC
v_call: TRBV9
d_call: TRBD1
j_call: TRBJ2-6
clone_size: once

cdr3_aa: CASSPQTVNTEAFF
cdr3_nt: TGTGCCAGTAGTCCCCAGACAGTGAACACTGAAGCTTTCTTT
v_call: TRBV19
d_call: .
j_call: TRBJ1-1
clone_size: .

cdr3_aa: CAISESVKASGSSSGELFF
cdr3_nt: TGTGCCATCAGTGAGTCAGTCAAGGCTAGCGGGAGTTCGTCCGGGGAGCTGTTTTTT
v_call: TRBV10-3
d_call: TRBD2
j_call: TRBJ2-2
clone_size: .

cdr3_aa: CASSVAGIRAEAFF
cdr3_nt: TGTGCCAGCAGCGTGGCAGGGATAAGAGCTGAAGCTTTCTTT
v_call: TRBV9
d_call: .
j_call: TRBJ1-1
clone_size: .

cdr3_aa: CSAWTGKETQYF
cdr3_nt: TGCAGCGCGTGGACAGGGAAAGAGACCCAGTACTTC
v_call: TRBV29-1
d_call: TRBD1
j_call: TRBJ2-5
clone_size: .

cdr3_aa: CASSLGGASGELFF
cdr3_nt: TGTGCCAGCAGCTTAGGGGGGGCATCCGGGGAGCTGTTTTTT
v_call: TRBV7-3
d_call: .
j_call: TRBJ2-2
clone_size: .

cdr3_aa: CASSLIRDSTYEQYF
cdr3_nt: TGTGCCAGCAGCTTAATTAGGGACAGTACCTACGAGCAGTACTTC
v_call: TRBV11-2
d_call: TRBD1
j_call: TRBJ2-7
clone_size: few

cdr3_aa: CAWGQGISGANVLTF
cdr3_nt: TGTGCCTGGGGACAGGGAATCTCTGGGGCCAACGTCCTGACTTTC
v_call: TRBV30
d_call: TRBD1
j_call: TRBJ2-6
clone_size: few

cdr3_aa: CASSLTGGDTGELFF
cdr3_nt: TGTGCCAGCAGCCTTACAGGGGGAGACACCGGGGAGCTGTTTTTT
v_call: TRBV7-9
d_call: TRBD1
j_call: TRBJ2-2
clone_size: .

cdr3_aa: CASSSGQGLDYGYTF
cdr3_nt: TGTGCCAGCAGTTCTGGACAGGGGCTGGACTATGGCTACACCTTC
v_call: TRBV27
d_call: TRBD1
j_call: TRBJ1-2
clone_size: .

cdr3_aa: CASSQTRGASGGSYEQYF
cdr3_nt: TGCGCCAGCAGCCAAACTCGGGGAGCTAGCGGGGGTTCCTACGAGCAGTACTTC
v_call: TRBV4-3
d_call: TRBD2
j_call: TRBJ2-7
clone_size: .

cdr3_aa: CASSKRRDRGLGTEAFF
cdr3_nt: TGTGCCAGCAGCAAGAGAAGAGACAGGGGGCTGGGCACTGAAGCTTTCTTT
v_call: TRBV21-1
d_call: .
j_call: TRBJ1-1
clone_size: .

cdr3_aa: CASSKPRGRLGTEAFF
cdr3_nt: TGTGCCAGTAGCAAACCCAGGGGGCGCCTCGGCACTGAAGCTTTCTTT
v_call: TRBV19
d_call: TRBD1
j_call: TRBJ1-1
clone_size: .